This T cell receptor (beta chain) was captured by sequencing in a study of T cell responses to AZD1222 COVID-19 vaccine. The study's findings and limits: Donors skewed white British and female; clonal diversity was possibly underestimated. Reports indicate that nearly half of spike-specific TCRs are directed at unmutated variant regions.

Comment on this clone: Its antigen is unidentified.

The assay was immunoSEQ multiplex PCR, and TCRdb's table has in-frame clones only and misses some. The table has just under 75,000 clones, around three quarters seen once. Here the sequenced sample was peripheral blood, taken 28 days after the second AZD1222 dose. The sequence derives from an adult who received the AZD1222 COVID-19 vaccine.

The CDR3 loop reads CASSPLAGGPGEQYF. The CDR3, as DNA: TGTGCCAGCAGCCCCTTAGCGGGAGGGCCAGGGGAGCAGTACTTC. V is TRBV9 and J is TRBJ2-7, with TRBD2 matching 11 bases. CDR1 and CDR2 from the germline V gene are SGDLS and YYNGEE. The ends lost 4 bases at V and 7 bases at J; junction bases unmatched: 10. There are 15 residues in the CDR3.